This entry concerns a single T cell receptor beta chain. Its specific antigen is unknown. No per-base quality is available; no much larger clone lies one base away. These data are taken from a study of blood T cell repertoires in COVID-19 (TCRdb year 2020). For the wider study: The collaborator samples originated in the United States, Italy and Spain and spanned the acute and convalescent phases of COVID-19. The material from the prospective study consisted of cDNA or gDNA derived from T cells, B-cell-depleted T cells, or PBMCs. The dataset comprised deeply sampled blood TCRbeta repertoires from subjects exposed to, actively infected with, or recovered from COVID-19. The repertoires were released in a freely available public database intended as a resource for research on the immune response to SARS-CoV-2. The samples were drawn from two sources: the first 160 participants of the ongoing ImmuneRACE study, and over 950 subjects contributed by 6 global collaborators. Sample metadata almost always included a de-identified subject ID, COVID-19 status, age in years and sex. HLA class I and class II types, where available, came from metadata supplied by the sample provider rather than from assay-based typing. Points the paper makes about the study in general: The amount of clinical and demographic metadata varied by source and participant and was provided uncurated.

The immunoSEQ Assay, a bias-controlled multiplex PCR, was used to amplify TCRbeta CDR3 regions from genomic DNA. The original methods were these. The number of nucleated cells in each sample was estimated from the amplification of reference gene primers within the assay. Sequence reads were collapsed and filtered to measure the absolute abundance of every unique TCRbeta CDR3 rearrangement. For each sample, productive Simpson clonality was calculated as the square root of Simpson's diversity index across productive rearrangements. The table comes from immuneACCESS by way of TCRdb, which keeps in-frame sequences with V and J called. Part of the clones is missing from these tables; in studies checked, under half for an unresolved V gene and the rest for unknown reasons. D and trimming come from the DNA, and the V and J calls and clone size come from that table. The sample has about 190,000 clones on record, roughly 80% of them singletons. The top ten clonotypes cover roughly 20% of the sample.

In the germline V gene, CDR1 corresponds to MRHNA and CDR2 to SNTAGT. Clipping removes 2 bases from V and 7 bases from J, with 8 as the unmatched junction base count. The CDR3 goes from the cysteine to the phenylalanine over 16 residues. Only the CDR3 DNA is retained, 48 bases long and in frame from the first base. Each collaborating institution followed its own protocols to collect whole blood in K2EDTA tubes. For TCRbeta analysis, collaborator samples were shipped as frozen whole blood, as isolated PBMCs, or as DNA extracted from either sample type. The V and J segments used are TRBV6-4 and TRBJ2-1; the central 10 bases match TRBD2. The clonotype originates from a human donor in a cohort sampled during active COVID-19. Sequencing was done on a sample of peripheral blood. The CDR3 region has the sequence CASSDASSGSGNEQFF. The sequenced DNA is TGTGCCAGCAGTGACGCGTCTAGCGGGAGTGGAAATGAGCAGTTCTTC.